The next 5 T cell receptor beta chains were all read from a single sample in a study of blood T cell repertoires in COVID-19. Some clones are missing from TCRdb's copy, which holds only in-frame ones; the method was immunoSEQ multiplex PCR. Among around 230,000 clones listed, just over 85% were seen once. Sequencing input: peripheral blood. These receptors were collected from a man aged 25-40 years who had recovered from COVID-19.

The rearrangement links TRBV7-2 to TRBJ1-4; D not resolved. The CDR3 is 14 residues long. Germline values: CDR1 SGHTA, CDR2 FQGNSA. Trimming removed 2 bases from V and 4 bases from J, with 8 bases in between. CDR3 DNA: TGTGCCAGCAGCTTAAACCAGATTAATGAAAAACTGTTTTTT. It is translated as CASSLNQINEKLFF.

DNA of the CDR3: TGCGCCAGCAGCCTCTCTCGTGGGGGCAGCGGTGGCTACACCTTC. Translation gives CASSLSRGGSGGYTF. This rearrangement joins TRBV4-3 to TRBJ1-2; the D gene is possibly TRBD1 (6 bases). The CDR3 loop spans 15 amino acids. V was pared by 4 bases and J by 7 bases, with 19 bases between. Germline CDR1 is LGHNA and CDR2 is YSLEER.

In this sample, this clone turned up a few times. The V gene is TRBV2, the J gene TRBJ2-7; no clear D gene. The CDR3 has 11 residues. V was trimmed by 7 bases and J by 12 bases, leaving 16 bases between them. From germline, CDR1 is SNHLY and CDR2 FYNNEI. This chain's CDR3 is CASIEVTSLYF. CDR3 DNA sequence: TGTGCCAGCATCGAGGTAACCTCCTTGTACTTC.

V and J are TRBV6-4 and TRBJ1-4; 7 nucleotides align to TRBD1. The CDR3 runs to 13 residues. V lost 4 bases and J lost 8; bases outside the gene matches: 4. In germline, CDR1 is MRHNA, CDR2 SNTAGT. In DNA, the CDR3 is TGTGCCAGCAGTGTCCTACAGGGGGAAAAACTGTTTTTT. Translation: CASSVLQGEKLFF.

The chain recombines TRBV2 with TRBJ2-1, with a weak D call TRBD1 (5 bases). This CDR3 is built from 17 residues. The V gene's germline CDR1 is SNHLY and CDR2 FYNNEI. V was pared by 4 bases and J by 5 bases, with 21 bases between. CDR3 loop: CASSGPPQSTANNEQFF. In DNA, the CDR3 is TGTGCCAGCAGTGGTCCCCCCCAGTCGACAGCGAACAATGAGCAGTTCTTC.